This T cell receptor (beta chain) was sequenced during a study of cytomegalovirus exposure and HLA in healthy donors. Study-wide points: Later analysis suggested links between common viral pathogens and several top significant clusters. CMV antigen specificity was confirmed in vitro for three CMV-associated chains.

The V gene's germline CDR1 is MDHEN and CDR2 SYDVKM. The CDR3 consists of 17 residues. V gave up 2 bases and J gave up 7 bases; unmatched junction bases: 12. Points on this clone: Its antigen is currently unknown.

Use of 60 Vbeta and 13 Jbeta primers characterized the PCR. Sequencing used immunoSEQ multiplex PCR; TCRdb keeps in-frame clones, though not all of them. Among fewer than 250,000 clones listed, about four fifths were seen once. This sequence originates from a woman in her 40s in good health and CMV-seronegative. The J gene is TRBJ1-2, the V gene TRBV28; 11 nucleotides agree with TRBD1. Sequencing used PBMCs. In DNA form, the CDR3 reads TGTGCCAGCAGTTTAGGACAGGGGGCTTATCTTGTCGGTGGCTACACCTTC. It is translated as CASSLGQGAYLVGGYTF.